The T cell receptor beta chain under discussion was sequenced for a study of patients with pleural tuberculosis. From the reads, TCRdb called clonotypes with MiXCR, one entry per CDR3 protein. Counted here are around 50,000 distinct CDR3 sequences, 6% to 9.5% occurring once; the ten biggest clones make up roughly 17%. In its sample, this clonotype was seen many times. The TCR comes from a human donor with pleural tuberculosis.

This CDR3 is CASSQARGVEQYV. Here the CDR3 DNA reads TGTGCCAGCAGCCAAGCAAGAGGAGTTGAGCAGTACGTC. The chain combines TRBV4-2 with TRBJ2-7; no clear D. The CDR3 extends over 13 amino acids. V lost 1 base and J lost 7, with 11 bases in between. Germline-derived CDR1 and CDR2 are LGHNA and YNFKEQ.